This entry describes one TCR beta chain. Its recognized antigen is unknown. No much larger clone is present one base from it, and per-base qualities are unavailable. The sample belongs to a study of blood T cell repertoires in COVID-19 (dated by TCRdb to the early 2020s). With respect to the entire study: The collaborator samples originated in the United States, Italy and Spain and spanned the acute and convalescent phases of COVID-19. The samples were drawn from two sources: the first 160 participants of the ongoing ImmuneRACE study, and 1,200 or so subjects contributed by 6 global collaborators. Subjects who had been exposed to COVID-19, were actively infected with it, or had recovered from it provided the deeply sampled blood TCRbeta repertoires that made up the dataset. The prospective study material was composed of cDNA or gDNA derived from T cells, B-cell-depleted T cells, or PBMCs. Where available, HLA class I and class II types were taken from metadata supplied by the sample provider and were not determined by assay-based typing. Nearly every sample came with metadata listing a de-identified subject ID, COVID-19 status, age in years and sex. A freely available public database, intended as a resource for researchers studying the immune response to SARS-CoV-2, is where the repertoires were released. The paper as a whole reports these results and caveats: Clinical and demographic metadata were provided uncurated, with the amount varying by source and participant.

Based on the germline V gene, the CDR1 and CDR2 sequences are SGHAT and FQNNGV. From cysteine to phenylalanine, the CDR3 is 14 amino acids long. Left in the record is the CDR3 DNA by itself, 42 bases read in frame from the first base. V drops 2 bases and J drops 7 bases, leaving 15 bases in between. TCRbeta CDR3 regions were amplified from genomic DNA by means of the immunoSEQ Assay, a bias-controlled multiplex PCR. Per the authors' processing: Within the assay, amplification of reference gene primers was used to estimate how many nucleated cells each sample contained. To quantify the absolute abundance of each unique TCRbeta CDR3 rearrangement, sequence reads were collapsed and filtered. For each sample, productive Simpson clonality was calculated as the square root of Simpson's diversity index across productive rearrangements. Entries here come from immuneACCESS through TCRdb and include only in-frame sequences with V and J called. Some clones fail to appear in such tables; in the studies checked, an unresolved V gene covers under half of the shortfall, and the cause of the remainder is unknown. V, J and clone size reflect that table, while D and trimming were determined from the DNA. In all, the sample holds roughly 220,000 clones, and about 90% of those were seen once. Approximately 16% of the sample belongs to the ten largest clones.

Participants in the prospective study were aged about 18 to 90 years, lived in under 30 United States geographic areas, and enrolled through a virtual design. Cohort assignment in the prospective study relied on participant-reported clinical history from a screening survey and a study questionnaire. Exposed participants had been in contact with someone with a PCR-confirmed or clinician-diagnosed COVID-19 case within 2 weeks of study entry. Each participant in the prospective study had whole blood, serum and a nasopharyngeal or oropharyngeal swab collected by mobile phlebotomists. Additional blood draws and questionnaires over an approximately two-month period could optionally be provided by prospective study participants. Prospective study blood samples were shipped either frozen or at room temperature before DNA extraction.

This receptor was obtained from a man aged 30-40 years who had been exposed to COVID-19. The sample consisted of PBMCs or T cells enriched from blood (not recorded which). The chain was built from TRBV11-2 and TRBJ2-7; the D gene is perhaps TRBD1, from 6 matching bases. In nucleotide form, the sequence is TGTGCCAGCAGCTTAAGTAACAGGGTAGGGGAGCAGTACTTC. Its translation is CASSLSNRVGEQYF. The entire variable domain, with the stretches around the CDR3 drawn from the reference TRBV11-2 and TRBJ2-7 proteins, is EAGVAQSPRYKIIEKRQSVAFWCNPISGHATLYWYQQILGQGPKLLIQFQNNGVVDDSQLPKDRFSAERLKGVDSTLKIQPAKLEDSAVYLCASSLSNRVGEQYFGPGTRLTVT.